This TCR beta chain was identified in a study of T cells after yellow fever vaccination. Whole-study context: Libraries from low-cell-number fractions were prepared with the SMART-Seq v4 Ultra Low Input RNA kit.

The CDR3 contains 15 residues. CDR1 is SGHTA and CDR2 is FQGNSA in the germline V gene. V lost 3 bases, J lost 1 base, and 11 bases lay in between. Findings and limits, study-wide: Clonotypes appearing in both CD4 and CD8 compartments existed, and their share was small.

Using its own MiXCR run on the 5' RACE reads, TCRdb lists one record per CDR3 protein. This sample has under 150,000 distinct CDR3 sequences, with less than 9.5% found just once. This clonotype has a count of ten or more. Its antigen is currently unknown. The V and J genes are TRBV7-2 and TRBJ2-3, with D maybe TRBD1 (6 bases). The TCR sequence derives from a man aged 25-45 years who received the YFV17D yellow fever vaccine. The material sequenced was CD4+ T cells sorted from PBMCs, taken 5 days after the yellow fever booster vaccination. The CDR3 loop is CASSFMGAGTDTQYF. CDR3 nucleotide sequence: TGTGCCAGCAGCTTTATGGGGGCGGGCACAGATACGCAGTATTTT.